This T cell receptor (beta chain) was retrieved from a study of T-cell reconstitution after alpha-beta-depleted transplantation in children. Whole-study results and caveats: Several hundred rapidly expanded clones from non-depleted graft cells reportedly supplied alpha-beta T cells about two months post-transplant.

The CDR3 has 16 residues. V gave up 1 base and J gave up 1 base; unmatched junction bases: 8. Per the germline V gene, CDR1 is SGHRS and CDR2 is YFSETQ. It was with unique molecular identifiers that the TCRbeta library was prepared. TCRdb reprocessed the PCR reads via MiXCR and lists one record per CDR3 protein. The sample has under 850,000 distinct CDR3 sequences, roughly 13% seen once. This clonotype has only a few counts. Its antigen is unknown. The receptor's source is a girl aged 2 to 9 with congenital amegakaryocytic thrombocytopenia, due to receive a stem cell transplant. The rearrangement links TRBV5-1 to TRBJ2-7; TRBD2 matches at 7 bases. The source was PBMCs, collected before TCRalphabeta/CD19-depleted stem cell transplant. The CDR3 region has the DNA TGCGCCAGCAGCTTGTTCCAACGGGGAGGGTCCTACGAGCAGTACTTC. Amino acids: CASSLFQRGGSYEQYF.